These T cell receptor beta chains were read from a single sample in a study of cytomegalovirus exposure and HLA in healthy donors. The method was immunoSEQ multiplex PCR; TCRdb's version includes in-frame clones alone and lacks a portion of them. This sample has 100,000 to 120,000 clones; 65% to 85% occur once, and the top ten carry 2% to 3%. Sequencing was performed on PBMCs. The source of these receptors is a woman aged 18-29 years in good health and CMV-seronegative. CDR3s include the opening cysteine and the closing phenylalanine or tryptophan. A D gene is named only where the DNA matches it firmly. Clone sizes are given selectively: once, few, many, or a class where the clone is expanded.

>-|TRBD1|TRBV10-3|TRBJ1-1
TGTGCCATCAGTGAGTCGACAGGGAGGGCTTTCTTT
CAISESTGRAFF
>-|TRBD1|TRBV28|TRBJ2-6
TGTGCCAGCAGTTCGGGACAGGGGGCGGCTGGGGCCAACGTCCTGACTTTC
CASSSGQGAAGANVLTF
>-|-|TRBV28|TRBJ2-7
TGTGCCAGCAGGCTTCGGTGGGAGCAGTACTTC
CASRLRWEQYF
>-|-|TRBV19|TRBJ1-1
TGTGCCAGTAGTAGTAGGAGAAACGGTGAAGCTTTCTTT
CASSSRRNGEAFF
>-|-|TRBV18|TRBJ2-1
TGTGCCAGCTCACCACGGGCGGGACGCTACAATGAGCAGTTCTTC
CASSPRAGRYNEQFF
>once|TRBD1|TRBV5-1|TRBJ1-2
TGCGCCAGCAACAGGGGAGATGGCTACACCTTC
CASNRGDGYTF
>-|-|TRBV4-3|TRBJ1-6
TGCGCCAGCAGCCAAACAGGGCGAAATTCACCCCTCCACTTT
CASSQTGRNSPLHF
>-|-|TRBV29-1|TRBJ1-1
TGCAGCGTCGAGATGAGGATGAACACTGAAGCTTTCTTT
CSVEMRMNTEAFF
>-|TRBD2|TRBV27|TRBJ2-5
TGTGCCAGCAGTTTATCCCCGTCCCTAGCGGGCGGGGAGACCCAGTACTTC
CASSLSPSLAGGETQYF
>-|-|TRBV9|TRBJ2-3
TGTGCCAGCAGCGTAACGGGGGGCAGCACAGATACGCAGTATTTT
CASSVTGGSTDTQYF
>few|TRBD1|TRBV6-1|TRBJ1-2
TGTGCCAGCAGTGAAGGGACAGGGGGCGAGGGGAGCTATGGCTACACCTTC
CASSEGTGGEGSYGYTF
>-|-|TRBV28|TRBJ1-1
TGTGCCAGCAGCTACACTATGACAGGTCACACTGAAGCTTTCTTT
CASSYTMTGHTEAFF
>-|-|TRBV2|TRBJ2-1
TGTGCCAGCAGTGAATTGGGGGCTAGTTCCTACAATGAGCAGTTCTTC
CASSELGASSYNEQFF
>-|-|TRBV5-6|TRBJ1-4
TGTGCCAGCAGCTCGGCACGGGGTGAAAAACTGTTTTTT
CASSSARGEKLFF
>few|TRBD1|TRBV6-1|TRBJ1-1
TGTGCCAGCAGCACCGGGACAGGTCACACTGAAGCTTTCTTT
CASSTGTGHTEAFF
>once|TRBD2|TRBV6-5|TRBJ2-1
TGTGCCAGCAGTTTGTCGGGACTAGCGCCGTTCTTC
CASSLSGLAPFF
>few|-|TRBV7-2|TRBJ1-1
TGTGCCAGCAGCTTTGGTGGGGCGATGAACACTGAAGCTTTCTTT
CASSFGGAMNTEAFF
>once|TRBD1|TRBV2|TRBJ1-3
TGTGCCAGCAGGAGGGTGGGGACAGCTGGAAACACCATATATTTT
CASRRVGTAGNTIYF
>-|-|TRBV6-1|TRBJ1-3
TGTGCCAGCACTGAGACTTACTCTGGAAACACCATATATTTT
CASTETYSGNTIYF
>-|-|TRBV29-1|TRBJ1-1
TGCAGCGTTTCACAGATTTTAAACACTGAAGCTTTCTTT
CSVSQILNTEAFF
>-|-|TRBV7-9|TRBJ1-1
TGTGCCAGCAGTTCTTCCATCCTCGGGGCTTTCTTT
CASSSSILGAFF
>-|TRBD1|TRBV10-2|TRBJ1-1
TGCGCCAGCAGAATACTACGGACAGGGGCGAACACTGAAGCTTTCTTT
CASRILRTGANTEAFF
>once|-|TRBV28|TRBJ1-4
TGTGCCAGCAGCGTAGTTGGGGGCGCAGGTGAAAAACTGTTTTTT
CASSVVGGAGEKLFF
>-|-|TRBV5-1|TRBJ2-2
TGCGCCAGCAGCTTGTTCGGGGGGCAGGGCACCGGGGAGCTGTTTTTT
CASSLFGGQGTGELFF
>-|-|TRBV11-2|TRBJ2-7
TGTGCCAGCAGACCCTCAGGAAGCCCCTACGAGCAGTACTTC
CASRPSGSPYEQYF
>-|TRBD1|TRBV5-1|TRBJ2-5
TGCGCCAGCAGCTCCGGGACAGGGGGCAGGGAGACCCAGTACTTC
CASSSGTGGRETQYF
>-|-|TRBV10-1|TRBJ2-1
TGCGCCAGCAGTGACCTGCGGGACAGCTTCTACAATGAGCAGTTCTTC
CASSDLRDSFYNEQFF
>-|TRBD2|TRBV28|TRBJ2-1
TGTGCCAGCAGTTTGGGGGGGGTCAGGAATGAGCAGTTCTTC
CASSLGGVRNEQFF
>few|-|TRBV6-6|TRBJ1-5
TGTGCCAGCAGTTACCGGGACCCCAGGGAGGTGTCCCAGCATTTT
CASSYRDPREVSQHF
>medium-sized|-|TRBV4-3|TRBJ1-1
TGCGCCAGCAGCCCGACAGGGAACACTGAAGCTTTCTTT
CASSPTGNTEAFF
>-|-|TRBV28|TRBJ2-1
TGTGCCAGCAGTTACTTTAGCGCCAACAATGAGCAGTTCTTC
CASSYFSANNEQFF
>-|TRBD2|TRBV19|TRBJ2-7
TGTGCCAGTAGTATGGGGACTAGCGGCTCCTACGAGCAGTACTTC
CASSMGTSGSYEQYF
>-|-|TRBV2|TRBJ1-1
TGTGCCAGCAATAGGGAGTGGGGGAACACTGAAGCTTTCTTT
CASNREWGNTEAFF